These 20 T cell receptor beta chains were all obtained from the same sample, sequenced in a study of T cell repertoires in ileal Crohn's disease. Assay: immunoSEQ multiplex PCR; the TCRdb copy retains only in-frame clones and omits some. The table has roughly 6,600 clones, about 80% seen once; the top ten hold about a tenth. Time point indicated: inflamed ileum from the surgical specimen. The sequenced sample consisted of ileal tissue. The source of these receptors is an adult with Crohn's disease.

V usage is TRBV6-5 and J usage is TRBJ2-5; D might be TRBD1 (5 bases). V was cut by 6 bases and J by 7 bases, with 18 bases left in between. The germline CDR1 and CDR2 sequences are MNHEY and SVGAGI. CDR3 length: 14 amino acids. DNA of the CDR3: TGTGCCAGCAGATCCACAACAGGTTTTGGGACCCAGTACTTC. Translating it yields CASRSTTGFGTQYF.

The CDR3 nucleotides are TGTGCCTGGAGTGGGACTAGCGTGCCGTTGGATACGCAGTATTTT. This encodes CAWSGTSVPLDTQYF. V and J are TRBV30 and TRBJ2-3; 9 bases are a match to TRBD2. The CDR3 loop spans 15 amino acids. Germline lookup yields CDR1 GTSNPN and CDR2 SVGIG (reference sequence). V was clipped by 1 base and J by 6 bases; unmatched bases: 8.

DNA for the CDR3: TGTGCCAGCAGTTACTCTAGCGGGGGGAGGTACAATGAGCAGTTCTTC. Translation gives CASSYSSGGRYNEQFF. This chain uses TRBV6-5 with TRBJ2-1; 10 bases are a match to TRBD2. J gave up 4 bases and V 0 bases, and 3 bases lay outside the gene matches. The CDR3 runs to 16 residues. Germline V gene lookup returns CDR1 MNHEY and CDR2 SVGAGI.

This chain joins TRBV6-6 and TRBJ1-3; TRBD1 matches 9 bases. Germline trimming cut 5 bases from V and 8 bases from J; bases unmatched to any gene: 7. Germline V gives CDR1 MNHNY, CDR2 SVGAGI (reference sequence). The CDR3 totals 14 residues. In DNA, the CDR3 is TGTGCCAGCAGTCAAGCGACAGGGGGGTACACCATATATTTT. Its protein product is CASSQATGGYTIYF.

The chain has TRBV18 and TRBJ2-1, with 11 bases matching TRBD1. Germline assignment: CDR1 KGHSH and CDR2 LQKENI. V lost 6 bases and J lost 7; bases outside the gene matches: 5. The CDR3 runs to 14 residues. The CDR3 is CASSPGQGGNEQFF. The CDR3 nucleotides read TGTGCCAGCTCGCCGGGACAGGGGGGAAATGAGCAGTTCTTC.

The chain joins TRBV30 to TRBJ1-1; D gene uncertain. The germline V gene has CDR1 GTSNPN and CDR2 SVGIG (reference sequence). Trimming took 4 bases from V and 1 from J, leaving 7 bases between them. The CDR3 is made up of 12 amino acids. The CDR3 is CAWKGTNTEAFF. CDR3 DNA sequence: TGTGCCTGGAAGGGTACGAACACTGAAGCTTTCTTT.

This chain uses TRBV5-4 with TRBJ1-1, with D unresolved. The CDR3 has 13 amino acids. Trimming stripped 5 bases from V and 9 bases from J, with 17 bases between. Germline CDR1 reads SGHNT; CDR2 reads YYREEE (reference sequence). In DNA, the CDR3 is TGTGCCAGCAGTCTCCCGGGAGGGCAGCAAGCTTTCTTT. Amino acid sequence: CASSLPGGQQAFF.

The V and J genes are TRBV6-1 and TRBJ2-7; TRBD1 might be the D (5 bases). The germline V and J ends were trimmed by 1 base and 2 bases, with 9 bases remaining between them. The CDR3 has 14 residues. CDR1 and CDR2 (germline): MNHNS, SASEGT. Here the CDR3 DNA reads TGTGCCAGCAGTGAAGGGGGCGCACCCTACGAGCAGTACTTC. Its protein product is CASSEGGAPYEQYF.

This chain joins TRBV29-1 and TRBJ1-2; TRBD1 is a possible D gene (6 bases). Trimming left V 3 bases short and J 8 bases short, with 16 bases between. The germline V gene encodes CDR1 SQVTM and CDR2 ANQGSEA. This CDR3 spans 13 amino acids. The DNA for the CDR3 is TGCAGCGTTGACAGGGGCGGTGGATCGGGCTACACCTTC. This encodes CSVDRGGGSGYTF.

The chain is built from TRBV6-5 and TRBJ1-6; unclear D gene. The V and J ends lost 5 bases and 1 base respectively, with 6 bases between them. The CDR3 sequence is 14 residues long. CDR1 and CDR2 (germline): MNHEY, SVGAGI. CDR3: CASSGGSYNSPLHF. In DNA, the CDR3 is TGTGCCAGCAGTGGTGGGTCCTATAATTCACCCCTCCACTTT.

The V and J genes are TRBV10-3 and TRBJ2-2; the D is unclear. This CDR3 is 11 amino acids long. The ends were cut back, 10 bases at V and 5 bases at J, with 8 bases in the middle. Germline lookup yields CDR1 ENHRY and CDR2 SYGVKD. CDR3 in amino acids: CATRATGELFF. In DNA, the CDR3 is TGTGCCACCCGGGCGACCGGGGAGCTGTTTTTT.

This clone was counted a single time. The chain couples TRBV6-4 to TRBJ2-3; either TRBD1 or TRBD2 may fit D (5 bases each). Deletions cut 7 bases from V and 2 bases from J, with 28 bases between. Per germline, CDR1 MRHNA and CDR2 SNTAGT. CDR3 length: 19 residues. The CDR3 DNA sequence: TGTGCCAGCATTCTGTGGGGTCGGGACCCGCGAACCAACACAGATACGCAGTATTTT. Amino acid sequence: CASILWGRDPRTNTDTQYF.

The chain carries TRBV5-1 and TRBJ2-3; D is uncertain. The germline V and J ends were trimmed by 4 bases and 6 bases, with 18 bases remaining between them. The CDR3 contains 15 residues. Germline V CDR1 and CDR2: SGHRS, YFSETQ. The DNA for the CDR3 is TGCGCCAGCAGCCCGAACCAGAACACGAGGGATACGCAGTATTTT. Amino acid sequence: CASSPNQNTRDTQYF.

This chain joins TRBV19 and TRBJ2-3; D is uncertain. The CDR3 loop spans 14 amino acids. Germline loops: CDR1 LNHDA, CDR2 SQIVND (reference sequence). V lost 5 bases to trimming and J lost 2 bases, with 11 bases between them. CDR3 sequence: CASSASEVTDTQYF. CDR3 bases: TGTGCCAGTAGTGCATCCGAGGTCACAGATACGCAGTATTTT. The full variable domain, in which reference TRBV19 and TRBJ2-3 provide the parts outside the CDR3, is DGGITQSPKYLFRKEGQNVTLSCEQNLNHDAMYWYRQDPGQGLRLIYYSQIVNDFQKGDIAEGYSVSREKKESFPLTVTSAQKNPTAFYLCASSASEVTDTQYFGPGTRLTVL.

The chain is built from TRBV5-6 and TRBJ2-7, with a weak D call TRBD2 (5 bases). V was cut by 4 bases and J by 0 bases, with 11 bases left in between. There are 14 residues in the CDR3. Germline values: CDR1 SGHDT, CDR2 YYEEEE. This CDR3 is CASSVRGNSYEQYF. In nucleotides, the CDR3 is TGTGCCAGCAGCGTACGGGGTAACTCCTACGAGCAGTACTTC.

This rearrangement joins TRBV5-6 to TRBJ1-4; the D is unclear. This CDR3 comprises 14 residues. CDR1 is SGHDT, CDR2 YYEEEE, per germline. Trimming removed 4 bases from V and 2 bases from J, with 9 bases in between. The CDR3 here is CASSRGPTNEKLFF. DNA of the CDR3: TGTGCCAGCAGCCGCGGGCCTACTAATGAAAAACTGTTTTTT.

This clone appeared once. V is TRBV7-9 and J is TRBJ1-3, with D possibly being TRBD1 (5 bases). Per the germline V gene, CDR1 is SEHNR and CDR2 is FQNEAQ (reference sequence). Deletions cut 3 bases from V and 0 bases from J, with 6 bases between. The CDR3 spans 14 residues. The CDR3 is CASSFDSSGNTIYF. DNA for the CDR3: TGTGCCAGCAGCTTTGACAGCTCTGGAAACACCATATATTTT.

J is TRBJ1-1 and V is TRBV27; D is ambiguous. The CDR3 loop spans 13 amino acids. CDR1 and CDR2 (germline): MNHEY, SMNVEV (reference sequence). Trimming took 5 bases from V and 0 from J, leaving 7 bases between them. The CDR3 coding sequence is TGTGCCAGCAGTAGCCAGGTGAACACTGAAGCTTTCTTT. Amino acids: CASSSQVNTEAFF.

The chain carries TRBV5-1 and TRBJ2-5; 7 bases are shared with TRBD1. Germline CDR1 is SGHRS and CDR2 is YFSETQ. The CDR3 consists of 15 residues. V gave up 0 bases and J gave up 1 base; unmatched junction bases: 3. CDR3 nucleotide sequence: TGCGCCAGCAGCTTGGGGGGACAGCTCCAAGAGACCCAGTACTTC. Translated, it gives CASSLGGQLQETQYF.

The chain employs TRBV28 and TRBJ1-6; the D is unclear. The CDR3 runs 17 residues. V gave up 5 bases and J gave up 5 bases, with 19 bases separating them. Germline loops: CDR1 MDHEN, CDR2 SYDVKM. CDR3 sequence (DNA): TGTGCCAGCAGTGTACCGGGAGTACAAGCTGATAATTCACCCCTCCACTTT. This gives the protein CASSVPGVQADNSPLHF.